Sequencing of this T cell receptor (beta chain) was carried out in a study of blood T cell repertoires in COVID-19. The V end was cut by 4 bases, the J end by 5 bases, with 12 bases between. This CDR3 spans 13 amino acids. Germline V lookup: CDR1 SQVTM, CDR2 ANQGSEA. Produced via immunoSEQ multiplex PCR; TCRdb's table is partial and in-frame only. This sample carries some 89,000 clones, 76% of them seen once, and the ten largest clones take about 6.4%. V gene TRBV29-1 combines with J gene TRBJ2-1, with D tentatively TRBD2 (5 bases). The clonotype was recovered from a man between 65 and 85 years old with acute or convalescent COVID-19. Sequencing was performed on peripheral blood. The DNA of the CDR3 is TGCAGCGTTGGGGCAGCCGGGGACAATGAGCAGTTCTTC. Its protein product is CSVGAAGDNEQFF.